Listed here is a single TCR beta chain. Using immunoSEQ multiplex PCR, the repertoire was profiled, and TCRdb retains in-frame clones only, with some absent. The sample consists of more than 120,000 clones, about nine tenths of them appearing once. CDR3 size: 15 residues. CDR1 and CDR2 from the germline V gene are LNHDA and SQIVND (reference sequence). V was shortened by 6 bases and J by 4 bases, with 16 bases between the two germline ends. This entry comes from a study of T cell responses to AZD1222 COVID-19 vaccine. Here the sequenced sample was peripheral blood, taken 28 days after the second AZD1222 dose. The receptor's source is an adult who received the AZD1222 COVID-19 vaccine. The chain links TRBV19 to TRBJ1-5; D unclear. CDR3 nucleotides: TGTGCCAGTAGGGAATGGGCCGGCGGGAATCAGCCCCAGCATTTT. This encodes CASREWAGGNQPQHF.